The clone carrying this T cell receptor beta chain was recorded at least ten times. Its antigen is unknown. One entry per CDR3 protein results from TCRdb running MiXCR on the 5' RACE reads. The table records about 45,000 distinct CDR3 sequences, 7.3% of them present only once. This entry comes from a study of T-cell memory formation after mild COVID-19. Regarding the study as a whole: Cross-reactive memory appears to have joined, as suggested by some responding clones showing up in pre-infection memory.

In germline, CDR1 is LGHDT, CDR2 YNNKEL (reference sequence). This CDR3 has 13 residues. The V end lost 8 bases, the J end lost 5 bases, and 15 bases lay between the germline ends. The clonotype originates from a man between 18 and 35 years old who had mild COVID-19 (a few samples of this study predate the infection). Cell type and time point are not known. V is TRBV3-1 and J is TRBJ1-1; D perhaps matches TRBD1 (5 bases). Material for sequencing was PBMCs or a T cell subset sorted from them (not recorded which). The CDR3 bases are TGTGCCAGCGGCTTTGGCAGGACAACTGAAGCTTTCTTT. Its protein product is CASGFGRTTEAFF.